Following are 22 T cell receptor beta chains from one sample sequenced in a study of T cells in Graves' hyperthyroidism and ophthalmopathy. Amplified TCR beta CDR3 regions derived from RNA transcripts. First-round RT-PCR of the TCR CDR3 relied on the HTBI primer set. One entry per CDR3 protein, called by TCRdb with MiXCR from the multiplex PCR reads. The table shows approximately 600,000 distinct CDR3 sequences, with 20% to 25% occurring only once. The sample consisted of blood. All receptors come from a young man with Graves' ophthalmopathy.

This clonotype was seen many times. The chain is built from TRBV5-1 and TRBJ2-1; no reliable D call. The V and J ends lost 3 bases and 3 bases respectively, with 16 bases between them. CDR1 is SGHRS and CDR2 is YFSETQ in the germline V gene. CDR3 size: 16 residues. The CDR3 loop reads CASSSDVGRNYNEQFF. Here the CDR3 DNA reads TGCGCCAGCAGCTCGGACGTGGGAAGAAACTACAATGAGCAGTTCTTC.

This clonotype was observed at least ten times. V is TRBV15 and J is TRBJ2-2, with 9 positions matching TRBD2. The CDR3 has 16 residues. Germline trimming cut 2 bases from V and 0 bases from J; bases unmatched to any gene: 1. Germline V gene lookup returns CDR1 LNHNV and CDR2 YYDKDF (reference sequence). CDR3 region: CATSRSSGTNTGELFF. The CDR3 DNA reads as TGTGCCACCAGCAGATCTAGCGGGACGAACACCGGGGAGCTGTTTTTT.

Concerning this clonotype: A much larger clonotype is one base distant, so this may be a read error. V gene TRBV20-1 combines with J gene TRBJ2-7, with 11 bases that match TRBD2. The germline CDR1 and CDR2 sequences are DFQATT and SNEGSKA (reference sequence). CDR3 length: 15 amino acids. The CDR3, as DNA: TGCAGTGCTAGTCCCGGGACTAGCGGCAACTACGAGCAGCACTTC. This sequence encodes CSASPGTSGNYEQHF.

The V gene is TRBV7-2, the J gene TRBJ1-4; TRBD1 matches 9 bases. The CDR3 covers 15 residues. The ends lost 5 bases at V and 5 bases at J; junction bases unmatched: 6. Germline values: CDR1 SGHTA, CDR2 FQGNSA. CDR3 in DNA: TGTGCCAGCAGCCAGTCCGGGACAGGGAATGAAAAACTGTTTTTT. Translating gives CASSQSGTGNEKLFF.

This clonotype has a count of ten or more. The rearrangement uses TRBV5-1 and TRBJ2-3; D is possibly TRBD2 (6 bases). Germline V gene sequence: CDR1 SGHRS, CDR2 YFSETQ. The V end lost 5 bases, the J end lost 2 bases, and 12 bases lay between the germline ends. CDR3 length: 14 amino acids. The CDR3 DNA reads TGCGCCAGCAGTGCTAGCGCCGTCACAGATACGCAGTATTTT. Translating gives CASSASAVTDTQYF. Filled out from reference TRBV5-1 and TRBJ2-3, the complete variable domain reads KAGVTQTPRYLIKTRGQQVTLSCSPISGHRSVSWYQQTPGQGLQFLFEYFSETQRNKGNFPGRFSGRQFSNSRSEMNVSTLELGDSALYLCASSASAVTDTQYFGPGTRLTVL.

This clonotype came up many times. The rearrangement uses TRBV6-1 and TRBJ2-7; D is ambiguous. The CDR3 is 13 amino acids. The V gene's germline CDR1 is MNHNS and CDR2 SASEGT. The V end was cut by 7 bases, the J end by 3 bases, with 13 bases between. CDR3 protein: CASTTSGGYEQYF. CDR3 in DNA: TGTGCCAGCACCACCTCCGGTGGCTACGAGCAGTACTTC.

The chain combines TRBV28 with TRBJ2-7, with 10 nucleotides matching TRBD2. CDR3 length equals 17 residues. Per the germline V gene, CDR1 is MDHEN and CDR2 is SYDVKM. V trimming: 2 bases; J trimming: 2 bases; junction bases outside the gene matches: 9. CDR3 amino acids: CASSLAYITSGTYEQYF. As DNA, the CDR3 is TGTGCCAGCAGTTTAGCCTATATCACTAGCGGGACCTACGAGCAGTACTTC.

This clonotype was seen at least ten times. V gene TRBV6-1 combines with J gene TRBJ2-3; no firm D call. Trimming shortened V by 2 bases and J by 4 bases, and 16 bases separated the two germline ends. CDR3 length: 16 amino acids. Germline V gene lookup returns CDR1 MNHNS and CDR2 SASEGT. Here the CDR3 DNA reads TGTGCCAGCAGTGAACGACCCATCTTAGGAGCAGATACGCAGTATTTT. Encoded protein: CASSERPILGADTQYF.

V is TRBV15 and J is TRBJ1-1; TRBD1 aligns across 9 bases. Germline values: CDR1 LNHNV, CDR2 YYDKDF (reference sequence). The CDR3 is 15 residues long. After removal of 5 bases from V and 1 base from J, the junction contained 5 bases not matched to a gene. CDR3 DNA sequence: TGTGCCACCAGCGGAACAGGGGGCGCGAACACTGAAGCTTTCTTT. It translates to CATSGTGGANTEAFF.

The table lists this clonotype with many counts. The rearrangement joins TRBV2 to TRBJ2-7, with D perhaps given as TRBD1 or TRBD2 (5 bases each). This CDR3 has 14 residues. V lost 4 bases to trimming and J lost 7 bases, with 17 bases between them. The V gene's germline CDR1 is SNHLY and CDR2 FYNNEI. The DNA of the CDR3 is TGTGCCAGCAGTGGAGGTGGGGGATCTCGGGAGCAGTACTTC. Protein: CASSGGGGSREQYF.

This clonotype has at least ten counts. V gene TRBV7-3 combines with J gene TRBJ1-1, with 7 bases matching TRBD1. Trimming at V came to 4 bases and at J to 1 base, leaving 3 bases not matched to a gene. This CDR3 spans 14 amino acids. Germline V gene sequence: CDR1 SGHTA, CDR2 FQGTGA. The DNA of the CDR3 is TGTGCCAGCAGCTCGACAGGGCAGAACACTGAAGCTTTCTTT. It yields the protein CASSSTGQNTEAFF.

This clonotype was observed many times. The J gene is TRBJ1-1, the V gene TRBV7-3; D gene uncertain. CDR1 and CDR2 (germline): SGHTA, FQGTGA. Trimming left V 5 bases short and J 6 bases short, with 16 bases between. This CDR3 comprises 14 residues. Here the CDR3 reads CASSPSQLSAEAFF. The CDR3 nucleotides are TGTGCCAGCAGCCCAAGCCAGCTCAGCGCTGAAGCTTTCTTT.

V usage is TRBV5-6 and J usage is TRBJ1-5, with D unresolved. V lost 0 bases, J lost 5 bases, and 9 bases lay in between. The CDR3 is 14 amino acids. Germline V CDR1 and CDR2: SGHDT, YYEEEE. CDR3 protein: CASSLAGIDQPQHF. CDR3 DNA: TGTGCCAGCAGCTTGGCTGGAATCGATCAGCCCCAGCATTTT.

This clonotype was detected ten times or more. V gene TRBV9 combines with J gene TRBJ1-1; D call uncertain. The length of the CDR3 is 13 residues. CDR1 and CDR2 from the germline V gene are SGDLS and YYNGEE. V lost 0 bases, J lost 5 bases, and 8 bases lay in between. CDR3 protein: CASSVGGLTEAFF. CDR3 bases: TGTGCCAGCAGCGTAGGTGGCTTAACTGAAGCTTTCTTT.

The chain links TRBV6-1 to TRBJ1-2; 9 nucleotides line up with TRBD1. Looked up from germline, CDR1 is MNHNS and CDR2 is SASEGT. Trimming took 6 bases from V and 4 from J; bases not matched to a gene: 3. The CDR3 consists of 13 residues. The CDR3 sequence is CASSWDRAYGYTF. The CDR3 DNA reads TGTGCCAGCAGCTGGGACAGGGCCTATGGCTACACCTTC.

This clonotype was observed many times. This chain joins TRBV7-8 and TRBJ2-7; D is unresolved. CDR3 length: 13 amino acids. Germline values: CDR1 SGHVS, CDR2 FQNEAQ. The V gene lost 5 bases and the J gene lost 7 bases, with 15 bases spanning the gap. Here the CDR3 reads CASSPGGLGEQYF. The CDR3 DNA follows: TGTGCCAGCAGCCCGGGTGGGCTCGGTGAGCAGTACTTC.

There are a few counts of this clonotype. The genes are TRBV30 and TRBJ1-2; the D gene is possibly TRBD1 (6 bases). V was clipped by 6 bases and J by 3 bases, with 17 bases between them. The CDR3 runs to 14 residues. Germline lookup yields CDR1 GTSNPN and CDR2 SVGIG (reference sequence). The CDR3 DNA follows: TGTGCCTGCCAGGGGCCACCTGAAGACTATGGCTACACCTTC. As protein: CACQGPPEDYGYTF.

The chain links TRBV29-1 to TRBJ2-1; possibly TRBD2 for D (6 bases). V dropped 4 bases and J dropped 0 bases, with 13 bases sitting between them. The germline V gene has CDR1 SQVTM and CDR2 ANQGSEA. The CDR3 totals 15 residues. The CDR3: CSVGRDVSSYNEQFF. The CDR3 DNA is TGCAGCGTTGGGAGGGACGTGAGCTCCTACAATGAGCAGTTCTTC.

This clonotype was recorded a few times. V usage is TRBV6-1 and J usage is TRBJ1-5, with D uncertain. This CDR3 region has 14 residues. Trimming removed 6 bases from V and 0 bases from J, with 9 bases in between. Germline-derived CDR1 and CDR2 are MNHNS and SASEGT. In nucleotides, the CDR3 is TGTGCCAGCAGGGAGCACGTTAGCAATCAGCCCCAGCATTTT. It is translated as CASREHVSNQPQHF.

The rearrangement joins TRBV11-2 to TRBJ2-7; D tentatively reads TRBD1 or TRBD2 (5 bases each). V was shortened by 9 bases and J by 2 bases, with 17 bases between the two germline ends. This CDR3 contains 14 residues. In germline, CDR1 is SGHAT, CDR2 FQNNGV. This CDR3 reads CASSPGTDPYEQYF. Written as DNA, the CDR3 is TGTGCCAGTAGTCCCGGGACGGATCCCTACGAGCAGTACTTC.

Regarding this clonotype: A junction boundary mismatches the germline segment, possibly from a read error. The chain has TRBV7-9 and TRBJ1-5; D remains ambiguous. CDR1 and CDR2 (germline): SEHNR, FQNEAQ (reference sequence). This CDR3 is built from 14 residues. CDR3 protein: CASSPSLSNQLQHF. In nucleotides, the CDR3 is TGTGCCAGCAGCCCCAGTCTTAGCAATCAGCTCCAGCATTTT. The full variable domain, completed using reference TRBV7-9 and TRBJ1-5, is DTGVSQNPRHKITKRGQNVTFRCDPISEHNRLYWYRQTLGQGPEFLTYFQNEAQLEKSRLLSDRFSAERPKGSFSTLEIQRTEQGDSAMYLCASSPSLSNQLQHFGDGTRLSIL.

This sequence joins TRBV7-2 and TRBJ2-2; 8 nucleotides match TRBD1. This CDR3 comprises 14 residues. The germline CDR1 and CDR2 sequences are SGHTA and FQGNSA. V shed 5 bases and J 7 bases; nucleotides not matched to a gene: 6. CDR3 in DNA: TGTGCCAGCAGCCACGGACAGGGCCACGGGGAGCTGTTTTTT. Translated: CASSHGQGHGELFF. The entire variable domain, with the rest obtained from reference TRBV7-2 and TRBJ2-2, is as follows: GAGVSQSPSNKVTEKGKDVELRCDPISGHTALYWYRQSLGQGLEFLIYFQGNSAPDKSGLPSDRFSAERTGGSVSTLTIQRTQQEDSAVYLCASSHGQGHGELFFGEGSRLTVL.